These 26 T cell receptor beta chains share one sample of origin, sequenced in a study of low-dose radiotherapy and immunotherapy resistance in tumors. With TRAV- and TRBV-specific primers, first-strand cDNA was made, covering the alpha and beta chains. A constant-region primer paired with the V-primer adapter amplified TCRs over about 20 PCR cycles. One entry per CDR3 protein, called by TCRdb with MiXCR from the reads. The sample consists of some 46,000 distinct CDR3 sequences, 25% of them appearing once. Time point here: after trial treatment. Treatment defined: LDRT plus nivolumab, ipilimumab, low-dose cyclophosphamide and aspirin (RACIN trial). Sequencing was performed on PBMCs, taken after low-dose radiotherapy plus immunotherapy. Source of these receptors: a male donor with prostate cancer.

This clonotype was counted at least ten times. The V call is TRBV2, the J call TRBJ2-7; D not certain. Germline V CDR1 and CDR2: SNHLY, FYNNEI. Trimming shortened V by 6 bases and J by 3 bases, and 6 bases separated the two germline ends. The CDR3 contains 11 residues. In DNA form, the CDR3 reads TGTGCCAGCAGCCTACTCTACGAGCAGTACTTC. Amino acid sequence: CASSLLYEQYF.

This clonotype was observed many times. This chain uses TRBV7-9 with TRBJ2-7; D may be TRBD2 (6 bases). V was shortened by 5 bases and J by 2 bases, with 22 bases between the two germline ends. Per the germline V gene, CDR1 is SEHNR and CDR2 is FQNEAQ (reference sequence). This CDR3 spans 17 amino acids. The CDR3 spells CASSPSRGGVIAYEQYF. In DNA form, the CDR3 reads TGTGCCAGCAGCCCCTCGAGGGGCGGGGTGATAGCCTACGAGCAGTACTTC.

This clonotype was picked up many times. This chain connects TRBV2 to TRBJ2-5; TRBD2 is a possible D gene (6 bases). The CDR3 spans 18 residues. The germline gives CDR1 SNHLY, CDR2 FYNNEI. Trimming left V 2 bases short and J 4 bases short, with 23 bases between. The CDR3 DNA sequence: TGTGCCAGCAGTGAACACCTCTTACCGGGGGAGAGTCGAGAGACCCAGTACTTC. Protein product: CASSEHLLPGESRETQYF.

This clonotype has a count of ten or more. V gene TRBV19 combines with J gene TRBJ2-5; maybe TRBD2 (6 bases). This CDR3 spans 16 amino acids. The V end was cut by 6 bases, the J end by 6 bases, with 23 bases between. Germline CDR1 reads LNHDA; CDR2 reads SQIVND (reference sequence). The CDR3 here is CASSPQAGGIGKTQYF. In DNA form, the CDR3 reads TGTGCCAGTAGCCCCCAAGCAGGCGGGATTGGGAAGACCCAGTACTTC.

The chain links TRBV12-3 or TRBV12-4 to TRBJ2-7, with D possibly being TRBD2 (5 bases). CDR3 length: 12 residues. Trimming removed 6 bases at V and 1 base at J, with 7 bases between. The CDR3 region is CASRRGSYEQYF. In DNA form, the CDR3 reads TGTGCCAGCAGACGGGGTTCCTACGAGCAGTACTTC.

The rearrangement joins TRBV3-1 to TRBJ2-1; TRBD2 matches 8 bases. The V segment lost 3 bases and the J segment 7 bases; nucleotides outside the gene matches: 14. The CDR3 is made up of 17 amino acids. Germline CDR1 and CDR2: LGHDT and YNNKEL (reference sequence). CDR3 bases: TGTGCCAGCAGCCAGCCCTTGACGGGAGGGTCTCGGAATGAGCAGTTCTTC. Its translation is CASSQPLTGGSRNEQFF.

This clonotype was recorded at least ten times. The V and J genes are TRBV7-2 and TRBJ2-3; D could derive from TRBD1 or TRBD2 (5 bases each). Between the trimmed V and J ends, which lost 5 bases and 2 bases, there was a span of 14 bases. The CDR3 length is 15 residues. Germline V gene sequence: CDR1 SGHTA, CDR2 FQGNSA. CDR3 sequence reads: CASSQRGDYTDTQYF. Written as DNA, the CDR3 is TGTGCCAGCAGCCAGAGAGGGGATTACACAGATACGCAGTATTTT.

This clonotype is labeled as medium-sized. The rearrangement links TRBV5-4 to TRBJ2-1; D is uncertain. V lost 3 bases to trimming and J lost 6 bases, with 4 bases between them. Germline CDR1 is SGHNT and CDR2 is YYREEE (reference sequence). The CDR3 runs 11 residues. The CDR3 sequence: CASSSGNEQFF. The CDR3 DNA reads as TGTGCCAGCAGCTCCGGCAATGAGCAGTTCTTC.

This clonotype has a count of ten or more. This chain connects TRBV10-3 to TRBJ2-7, with D possibly called TRBD1 or TRBD2 (5 bases each). Trimming took off 3 bases at V and 0 bases at J, with 9 bases between the two ends. The CDR3 contains 14 residues. Germline loops: CDR1 ENHRY, CDR2 SYGVKD. The CDR3 DNA is TGTGCCATCAGTGACAAGGGGAGCTCCTACGAGCAGTACTTC. It is translated as CAISDKGSSYEQYF.

The rearrangement uses TRBV12-3 or TRBV12-4 and TRBJ1-1; no clear D. V lost 6 bases to trimming and J lost 3 bases, with 11 bases between them. The CDR3 loop spans 13 amino acids. The CDR3 DNA reads TGTGCCAGCAGGGCTAGGAGGTACACTGAAGCTTTCTTT. Residues: CASRARRYTEAFF.

This clonotype was detected ten times or more. The chain has TRBV2 and TRBJ2-6; D is perhaps TRBD2 (5 bases). Trimming left V 5 bases short and J 4 bases short, with 9 bases between. This CDR3 is built from 14 residues. The germline CDR1 and CDR2 sequences are SNHLY and FYNNEI. Here the CDR3 reads CASSSGVGANVLTF. The CDR3 DNA reads as TGTGCCAGCAGTTCCGGGGTCGGGGCCAACGTCCTGACTTTC.

The V call is TRBV12-2, the J call TRBJ1-1; the table calls TRBD1, which could not be checked here. TRBV12-2 constitutes a pseudogene. The CDR3 contains 17 residues. CDR3 protein: CASRLWFQLGDNTEAFF. The CDR3 region has the DNA TGTGCAAGTCGCTTATGGTTTCAGTTGGGGGATAACACTGAAGCTTTCTTT.

This clonotype was seen many times. The chain employs TRBV3-1 and TRBJ1-1; D ambiguous. The CDR3 extends over 15 amino acids. The V end was cut by 7 bases, the J end by 5 bases, with 20 bases between. Germline V gene data show CDR1 as LGHDT and CDR2 as YNNKEL (reference sequence). The CDR3 DNA reads as TGTGCCAGCACCCCCGGTACAAATTATCCGACTGAAGCTTTCTTT. This translates into CASTPGTNYPTEAFF. The full variable domain, rest sourced from reference TRBV3-1 and TRBJ1-1, is DTAVSQTPKYLVTQMGNDKSIKCEQNLGHDTMYWYKQDSKKFLKIMFSYNNKELIINETVPNRFSPKSPDKAHLNLHINSLELGDSAVYFCASTPGTNYPTEAFFGQGTRLTVV.

The chain has TRBV10-1 and TRBJ2-7; 7 bases agree with TRBD1. CDR1 WNHNN and CDR2 SYGVQD come from the germline V gene (reference sequence). J lost 3 bases, V lost 11 bases, and 7 bases had no gene match. The CDR3 totals 12 residues. This chain's CDR3 is CASGTESYEQYF. CDR3 DNA: TGCGCCTCCGGGACAGAAAGCTACGAGCAGTACTTC.

This clonotype occurred many times. The V and J genes are TRBV6-2 or TRBV6-3 and TRBJ1-2; D ambiguous. This CDR3 spans 12 amino acids. Germline V gene data show CDR1 as MNHEY and CDR2 as SVGEGT. The ends were cut back, 3 bases at V and 6 bases at J, with 8 bases in the middle. The CDR3 reads CASSYLRDGYTF. CDR3 coding DNA: TGTGCCAGCAGTTATCTAAGGGATGGCTACACCTTC.

V gene TRBV30 combines with J gene TRBJ2-1; possible D gene TRBD2, 5 bases. CDR3 length: 11 residues. Per germline, CDR1 GTSNPN and CDR2 SVGIG (reference sequence). The V gene lost 4 bases and the J gene lost 5 bases, with 6 bases spanning the gap. The CDR3 protein is CAWTGDNEQFF. CDR3 DNA: TGTGCCTGGACCGGGGACAATGAGCAGTTCTTC.

This clonotype was seen ten or more times. This sequence joins TRBV11-2 and TRBJ2-5; unclear D gene. There are 14 residues in the CDR3. The germline gives CDR1 SGHAT, CDR2 FQNNGV. V was trimmed by 6 bases and J by 0 bases, leaving 11 bases between them. The CDR3 nucleotides read TGTGCCAGCAGGAAAACGTGGTACCAAGAGACCCAGTACTTC. Translated, it gives CASRKTWYQETQYF.

In its sample, this clonotype was seen many times. V gene TRBV9 combines with J gene TRBJ2-3; 7 nucleotides agree with TRBD1. Germline V lookup: CDR1 SGDLS, CDR2 YYNGEE. Unmatched junction bases numbered 7, after V lost 3 bases and J lost 0 bases. The CDR3 runs to 16 residues. CDR3 bases: TGTGCCAGCAGCGCGAAGACAGGGCTCAGCACAGATACGCAGTATTTT. Protein sequence: CASSAKTGLSTDTQYF.

This clonotype has at least ten counts. The V and J genes are TRBV15 and TRBJ2-1, with a tentative D call TRBD2 (5 bases). The V end was cut by 5 bases, the J end by 5 bases, with 7 bases between. This CDR3 has 12 residues. Germline V gene sequence: CDR1 LNHNV, CDR2 YYDKDF (reference sequence). The CDR3 region is CATSRADNEQFF. In DNA, the CDR3 is TGTGCCACCAGCCGAGCGGACAATGAGCAGTTCTTC.

This clonotype was counted a few times. V and J are TRBV5-4 and TRBJ2-1; 8 bases map to TRBD2. CDR1 is SGHNT and CDR2 is YYREEE in the germline V gene (reference sequence). V shed 0 bases and J 9 bases; nucleotides not matched to a gene: 8. CDR3 size: 15 residues. The CDR3 region has the DNA TGTGCCAGCAGCTTGGGATCGGGACTAGTAAGTGAGCAGTTCTTC. As protein: CASSLGSGLVSEQFF.

At least ten counts were recorded for this clonotype. V is TRBV20-1 and J is TRBJ2-7; the match to TRBD2 covers 14 bases. V was clipped by 3 bases and J by 4 bases; unmatched bases: 11. This CDR3 comprises 17 residues. CDR1 and CDR2 (germline): DFQATT, SNEGSKA (reference sequence). CDR3 sequence reads: CSARGAGTSGSLYEQYF. For the CDR3, the DNA is TGCAGTGCTAGGGGGGCCGGGACTAGCGGGAGTCTATACGAGCAGTACTTC.

This clonotype was picked up many times. The chain employs TRBV5-4 and TRBJ2-7; D is uncertain. The CDR3 length is 13 residues. V shed 5 bases and J shed 0 bases, with 9 bases lying between them. Germline CDR1 and CDR2: SGHNT and YYREEE (reference sequence). Here the CDR3 reads CASRRSISYEQYF. The CDR3, as DNA: TGTGCCAGCAGGCGGTCCATCTCCTACGAGCAGTACTTC.

Worth noting for this clonotype: Since a far larger clone is one base different, this is likely a read error. The chain uses TRBV6-8 and TRBJ2-1; 10 bases align to TRBD1. The V and J ends lost 7 bases and 10 bases, in that order; junction bases with no gene match: 7. Germline lookup yields CDR1 MNHGY and CDR2 SAAAGT. The length of the CDR3 is 13 residues. CDR3: CASTGTGVNEQFF. The CDR3 DNA sequence: TGTGCCAGCACTGGGACAGGGGTTAACGAGCAGTTCTTC.

This clonotype was seen many times. The chain uses TRBV7-8 and TRBJ1-5; no clear D gene. Germline CDR1 and CDR2: SGHVS and FQNEAQ. The CDR3 spans 16 residues. Trimming took 5 bases from V and 2 from J, leaving 16 bases between them. CDR3 sequence: CASSQVSLWGNQPQHF. CDR3 DNA: TGTGCCAGCAGCCAAGTATCTTTGTGGGGCAATCAGCCCCAGCATTTT.

This clonotype was observed a few times. The likely explanation is a read error, given a far larger clone one base away. J is TRBJ2-7 and V is TRBV28; unclear D gene. V lost 8 bases and J 7 bases, leaving 21 bases between the germline ends. The germline V gene encodes CDR1 MDHEN and CDR2 SYDVKM. The CDR3 spans 14 residues. The CDR3 protein is CASSRWPVYNEQYF. The CDR3 nucleotides read TGTGCCAGCTCCAGATGGCCCGTATACAATGAGCAGTACTTC.

Regarding this clonotype: It differs at one base from a far larger clone, so likely a read error. This rearrangement joins TRBV9 to TRBJ2-3; D is perhaps TRBD2 (5 bases). Trimming shortened V by 4 bases and J by 8 bases, and 11 bases separated the two germline ends. CDR1 and CDR2 from the germline V gene are SGDLS and YYNGEE. The CDR3 length is 12 residues. CDR3 in amino acids: CASSRRTSTQYF. The CDR3 nucleotides read TGTGCCAGCAGCCGGCGGACTTCTACGCAGTATTTT.